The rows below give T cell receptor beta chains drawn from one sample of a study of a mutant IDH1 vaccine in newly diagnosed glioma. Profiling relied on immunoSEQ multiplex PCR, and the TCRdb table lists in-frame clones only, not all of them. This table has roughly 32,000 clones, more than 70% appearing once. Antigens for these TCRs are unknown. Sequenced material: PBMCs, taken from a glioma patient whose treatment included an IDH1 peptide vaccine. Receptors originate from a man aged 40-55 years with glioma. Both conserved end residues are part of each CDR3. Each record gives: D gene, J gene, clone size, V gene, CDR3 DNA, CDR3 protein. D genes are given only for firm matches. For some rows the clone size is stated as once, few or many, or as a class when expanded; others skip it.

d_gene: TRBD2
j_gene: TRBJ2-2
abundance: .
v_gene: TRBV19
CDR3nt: TGTGCCAGTAATAAAGGACTAGCGGGGGGAACCGGGGAGCTGTTTTTT
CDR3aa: CASNKGLAGGTGELFF

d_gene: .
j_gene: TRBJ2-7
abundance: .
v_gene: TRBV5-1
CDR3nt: TGCGCCAGCAGCTTGGGACCCTCCGGGGAGCAGTACTTC
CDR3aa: CASSLGPSGEQYF

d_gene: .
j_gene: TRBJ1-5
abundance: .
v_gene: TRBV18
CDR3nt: TGTGCCAGCTCACCGGGGGGGGACAATCAGCCCCAGCATTTT
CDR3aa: CASSPGGDNQPQHF

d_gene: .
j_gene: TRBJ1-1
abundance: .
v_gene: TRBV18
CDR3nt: TGTGCCAGCTCACCACCCGCTAAGGGTAGGACTGAAGCTTTCTTT
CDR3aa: CASSPPAKGRTEAFF

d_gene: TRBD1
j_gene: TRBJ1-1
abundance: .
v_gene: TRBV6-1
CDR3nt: TGTGCCAGCAGGTGGGGGACAGGGGGCACTGAAGCTTTCTTT
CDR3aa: CASRWGTGGTEAFF

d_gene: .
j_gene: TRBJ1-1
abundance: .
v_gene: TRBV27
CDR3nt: TGTGCCAGCAAGGGGGGCGCAAACACTGAAGCTTTCTTT
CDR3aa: CASKGGANTEAFF

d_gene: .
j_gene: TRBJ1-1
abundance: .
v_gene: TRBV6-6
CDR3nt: TGTGCCAGCAGTTCCCCGCTAGGGATTACTGAAGCTTTCTTT
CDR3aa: CASSSPLGITEAFF

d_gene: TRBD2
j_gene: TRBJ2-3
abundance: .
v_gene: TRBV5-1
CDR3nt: TGCGCCAGCAGCCCCTTAGGGAGCGGGAGGGCAAAAAGCCCAGATACGCAGTATTTT
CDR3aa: CASSPLGSGRAKSPDTQYF

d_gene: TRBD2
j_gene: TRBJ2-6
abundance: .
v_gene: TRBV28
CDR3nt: TGTGCCAGCAGACCACCGGGACTAGCGGGCCACTCTGGGGCCAACGTCCTGACTTTC
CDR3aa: CASRPPGLAGHSGANVLTF

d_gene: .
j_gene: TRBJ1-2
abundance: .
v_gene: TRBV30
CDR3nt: TGTGCCTGGAGTGTAGGTCGCAGCCTCTATGGCTACACCTTC
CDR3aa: CAWSVGRSLYGYTF

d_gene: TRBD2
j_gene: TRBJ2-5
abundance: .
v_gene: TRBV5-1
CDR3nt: TGCGCCAGCAGCTTCGCGGGAGAGCATCCTCAAGAGACCCAGTACTTC
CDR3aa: CASSFAGEHPQETQYF

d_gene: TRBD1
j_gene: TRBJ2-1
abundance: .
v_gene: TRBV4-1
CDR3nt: TGCGCCAGCAGCCAAGATAGACGGGACAGGGATAACAATGAGCAGTTCTTC
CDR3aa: CASSQDRRDRDNNEQFF

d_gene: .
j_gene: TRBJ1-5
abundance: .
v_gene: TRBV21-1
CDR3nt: TGTGCCAGCACCCTCCCGACAGGGAAAGGCAATCAGCCCCAGCATTTT
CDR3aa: CASTLPTGKGNQPQHF

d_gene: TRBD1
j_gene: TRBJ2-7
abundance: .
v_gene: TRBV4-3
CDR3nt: TGCGCCAGCAGCCCCGCCGGGACAGGTTTCGACGAGCAGTACTTC
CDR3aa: CASSPAGTGFDEQYF

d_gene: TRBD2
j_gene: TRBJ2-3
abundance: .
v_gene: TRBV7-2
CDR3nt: TGTGCCAGCAGCACCCAACCCTCGGGACTAGCGGGAGCATTAGATACGCAGTATTTT
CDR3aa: CASSTQPSGLAGALDTQYF

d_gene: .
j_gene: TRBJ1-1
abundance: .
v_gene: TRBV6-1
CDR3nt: TGTGCCAGCACCCAAGGGAGGGGAGGGAACACTGAAGCTTTCTTT
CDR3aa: CASTQGRGGNTEAFF

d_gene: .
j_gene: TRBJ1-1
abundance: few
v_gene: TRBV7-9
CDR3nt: TGTGCCAGCGGCGAGAACGTGAACACTGAAGCTTTCTTT
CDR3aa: CASGENVNTEAFF

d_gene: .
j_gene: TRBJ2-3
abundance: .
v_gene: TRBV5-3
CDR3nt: TGTGCCAGAAGCTCTTCTGGGTCCTGGGGGTTTACAGATACGCAGTATTTT
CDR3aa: CARSSSGSWGFTDTQYF

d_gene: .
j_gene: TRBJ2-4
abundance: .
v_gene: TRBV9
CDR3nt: TGTGCCAGCAGCGTAGCCCCAGGGTACATTCAGTACTTC
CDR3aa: CASSVAPGYIQYF

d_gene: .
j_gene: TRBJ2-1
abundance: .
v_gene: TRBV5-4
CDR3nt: TGTGCCAGCAGCTCGGCGGTAGCGATCCATGAGCAGTTCTTC
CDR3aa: CASSSAVAIHEQFF

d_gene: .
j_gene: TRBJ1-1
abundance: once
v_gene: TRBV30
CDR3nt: TGTGCCTGGAGTATGGTTCTGAACACTGAAGCTTTCTTT
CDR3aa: CAWSMVLNTEAFF

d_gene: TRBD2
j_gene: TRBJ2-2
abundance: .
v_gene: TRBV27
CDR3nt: TGTGCCAGTCTCAAAACACAACATAGCGGGAGTGGAACCGGGGAGCTGTTTTTT
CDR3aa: CASLKTQHSGSGTGELFF

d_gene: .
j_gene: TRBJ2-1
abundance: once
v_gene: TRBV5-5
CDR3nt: TGTGCCAGCACCCGGGACCCACTTGCCCCCAGGGATGAGCAGTTCTTC
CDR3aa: CASTRDPLAPRDEQFF

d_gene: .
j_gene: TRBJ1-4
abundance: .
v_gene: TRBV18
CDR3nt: TGTGCCAGCTCACCCGCCAGGGCCGTAGGGGAAAAACTGTTTTTT
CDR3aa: CASSPARAVGEKLFF

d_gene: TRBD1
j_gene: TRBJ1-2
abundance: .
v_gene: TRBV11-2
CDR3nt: TGTGCCAGCAGCCTAGTGGACAGGTGGAACTATGGCTACACCTTC
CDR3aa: CASSLVDRWNYGYTF

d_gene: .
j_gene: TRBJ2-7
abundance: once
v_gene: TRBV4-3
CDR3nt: TGCGCCAGCAGCCAAGATAGGGGTTACGAGCAGTACTTC
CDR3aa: CASSQDRGYEQYF

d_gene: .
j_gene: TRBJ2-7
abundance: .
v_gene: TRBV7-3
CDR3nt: TGTGCCAGCAGCTTAACCGGGAGCGGCTACGAGCAGTACTTC
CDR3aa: CASSLTGSGYEQYF

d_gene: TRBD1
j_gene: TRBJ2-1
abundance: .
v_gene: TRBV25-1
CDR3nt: TGTGCCAGCAGTGCCGAGGACAGGGGGTTATACAATGAGCAGTTCTTC
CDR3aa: CASSAEDRGLYNEQFF

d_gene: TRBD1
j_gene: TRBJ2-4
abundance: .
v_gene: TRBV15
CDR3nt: TGTGCCACCAGCAGGACAGGGGATAACACCAAAAACATTCAGTACTTC
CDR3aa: CATSRTGDNTKNIQYF

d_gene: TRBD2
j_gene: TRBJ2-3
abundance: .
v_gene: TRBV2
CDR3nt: TGTGCCAGCGACTCCGGGGGGACTAGCACAGATACGCAGTATTTT
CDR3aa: CASDSGGTSTDTQYF

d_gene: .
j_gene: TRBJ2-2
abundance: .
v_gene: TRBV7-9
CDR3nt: TGTGCCGGGAGTTGGCGCGGGGAGCTGTTTTTT
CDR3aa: CAGSWRGELFF

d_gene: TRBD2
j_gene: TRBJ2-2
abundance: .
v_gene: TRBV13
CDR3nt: TGTGCCAGCAGCCCTCCTAGCGGGAGTCGAACCGGGGAGCTGTTTTTT
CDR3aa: CASSPPSGSRTGELFF

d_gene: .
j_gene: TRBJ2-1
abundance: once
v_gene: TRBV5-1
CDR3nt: TGCGCCAGCAGCTTGGAGGGGATCAATGAGCAGTTCTTC
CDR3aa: CASSLEGINEQFF

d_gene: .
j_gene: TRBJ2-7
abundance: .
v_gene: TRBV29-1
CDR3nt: TGCAGCGTTTCCCAGGGGGGGTCCTACGAGCAGTACTTC
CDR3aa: CSVSQGGSYEQYF

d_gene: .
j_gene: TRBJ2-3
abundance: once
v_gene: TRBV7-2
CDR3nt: TGTGCCAGCAGCTTATCAGCTTCGGAACAGCGCCTACATACGCAGTATTTT
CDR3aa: CASSLSASEQRLHTQYF

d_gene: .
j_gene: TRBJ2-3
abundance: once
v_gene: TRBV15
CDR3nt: TGTGCCACCAGCAGAGCGTCTAGTTCCCTCAACACAGATACGCAGTATTTT
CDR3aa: CATSRASSSLNTDTQYF

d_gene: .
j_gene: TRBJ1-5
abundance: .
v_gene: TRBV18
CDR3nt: TGTGCCAGCTCACCAGACAGAAATCAGCCCCAGCATTTT
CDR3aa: CASSPDRNQPQHF

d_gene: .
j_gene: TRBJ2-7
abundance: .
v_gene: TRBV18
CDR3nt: TGTGCCAGCTCACTGCAGCAGGCCTACGAGCAGTACTTC
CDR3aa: CASSLQQAYEQYF

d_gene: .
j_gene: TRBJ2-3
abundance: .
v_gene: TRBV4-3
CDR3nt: TGCGCCAGCAGCCAAGTACCGACAGATACGCAGTATTTT
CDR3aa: CASSQVPTDTQYF

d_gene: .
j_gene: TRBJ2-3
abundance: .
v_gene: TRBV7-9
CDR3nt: TGTGCCAGCAGATTAGATACGCAGTATTTT
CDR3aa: CASRLDTQYF

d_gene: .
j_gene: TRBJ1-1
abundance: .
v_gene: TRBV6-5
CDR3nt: TGTGCCAGCAGTTACGACGGCACTGAAGCTTTCTTT
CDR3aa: CASSYDGTEAFF

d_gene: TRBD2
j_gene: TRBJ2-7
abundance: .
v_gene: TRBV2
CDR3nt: TGTGCCAGTGAGGGGTCGTCTCTAGCGGGGGGAGACTACGAGCAGTACTTC
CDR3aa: CASEGSSLAGGDYEQYF

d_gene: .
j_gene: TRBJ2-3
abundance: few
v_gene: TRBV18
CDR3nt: TGTGCCAGCTCACCGGCTCTCGGGGGCACAGATACGCAGTATTTT
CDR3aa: CASSPALGGTDTQYF

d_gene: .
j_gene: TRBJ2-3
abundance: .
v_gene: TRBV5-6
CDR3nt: TGTGCCAGCAGCTTGGGAGTCGGAACTAGCACAGATACGCAGTATTTT
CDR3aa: CASSLGVGTSTDTQYF

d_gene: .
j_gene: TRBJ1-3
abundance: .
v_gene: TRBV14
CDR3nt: TGTGCCAGCAGCCAAGAGGGACCGACGAGCGGGCACACCATATATTTT
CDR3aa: CASSQEGPTSGHTIYF

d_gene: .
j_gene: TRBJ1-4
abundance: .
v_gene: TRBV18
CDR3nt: TGTGCCAGCTCAGAAGTGGTCGGGGAAAAACTGTTTTTT
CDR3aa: CASSEVVGEKLFF